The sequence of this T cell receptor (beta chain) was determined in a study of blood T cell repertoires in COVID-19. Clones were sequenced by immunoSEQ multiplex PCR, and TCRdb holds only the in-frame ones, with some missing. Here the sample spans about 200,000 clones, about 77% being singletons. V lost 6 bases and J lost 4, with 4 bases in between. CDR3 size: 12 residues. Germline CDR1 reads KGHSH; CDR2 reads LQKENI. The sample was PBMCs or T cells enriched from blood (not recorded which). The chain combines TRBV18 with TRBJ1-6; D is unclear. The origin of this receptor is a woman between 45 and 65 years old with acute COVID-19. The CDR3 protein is CASSLYNSPLHF. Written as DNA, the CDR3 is TGTGCCAGCTCTCTGTATAATTCACCCCTCCACTTT.